A single sample is the source of the 11 T cell receptor beta chains below, sequenced in a study of blood T cells in healthy people across ages. The authors ran a second PCR of 7 to 11 cycles using a sample-barcoded 5' primer and a J-beta primer mix. TCRdb recomputed calls from the 5' RACE reads with MiXCR, one row per CDR3 protein. The data contain approximately 580,000 distinct CDR3 sequences, 24% of them singletons. The data were also submitted as part of a second study, on T cells of mothers and their children.

The sequencing input was blood. These receptors were collected from a boy under 18 in good health.

This clonotype was picked up a small number of times. The J gene is TRBJ2-2, the V gene TRBV3-1; D unclear. Trimming cost V 0 bases and J 5 bases, with 19 bases left between them. The CDR3 has 18 residues. Germline lookup yields CDR1 LGHDT and CDR2 YNNKEL (reference sequence). The CDR3, as DNA: TGTGCCAGCAGCCAAGAAGGAATGGGGTCGTCACGGACCGGGGAGCTGTTTTTT. Translating gives CASSQEGMGSSRTGELFF.

This clonotype has more than one count but fewer than ten. The gene calls are TRBV13 and TRBJ2-7; D tentatively fits TRBD1 or TRBD2 (5 bases each). Near its end, the DNA agrees better with TRBJ2-5, so the J call may be wrong. The V gene's germline CDR1 is PRHDT and CDR2 FYEKMQ (reference sequence). The CDR3 loop spans 13 amino acids. CDR3 sequence reads: CASSKRWGETQYF. In DNA, the CDR3 is TGTGCCAGCAGCAAAAGATGGGGGGAGACCCAGTACTTC.

In DNA, the CDR3 is TGCGCCAGCAGCCGCCAGGGGGCTGGTGGTGAAGGATTCAACGAGCAGTACTTC. It is translated as CASSRQGAGGEGFNEQYF. The V and J genes are TRBV4-3 and TRBJ2-5; 8 nucleotides match TRBD1. The J call is doubtful: the DNA matches TRBJ2-7 better. This CDR3 has 18 residues. From germline, CDR1 is LGHNA and CDR2 YSLEER.

V is TRBV20-1 and J is TRBJ1-1; D possibly corresponds to TRBD1 (6 bases). V lost 4 bases and J 0 bases, leaving 21 bases between the germline ends. CDR3 length: 17 amino acids. The germline gives CDR1 DFQATT, CDR2 SNEGSKA (reference sequence). This CDR3 reads CSATLVYRASMNTEAFF. As DNA, the CDR3 is TGCAGTGCTACCCTTGTCTACAGGGCCTCAATGAACACTGAAGCTTTCTTT.

This clonotype has more than one count but fewer than ten. The rearrangement uses TRBV7-9 and TRBJ1-3, with a possible D match to TRBD1 (6 bases). CDR3 length: 15 residues. V was pared by 4 bases and J by 2 bases, with 12 bases between. CDR1 is SEHNR and CDR2 is FQNEAQ in the germline V gene (reference sequence). This CDR3 is CASSYQDRTGNTIYF. CDR3 sequence (DNA): TGTGCCAGCAGCTACCAGGACAGAACTGGAAACACCATATATTTT. The variable domain in full, completed from reference TRBV7-9 and TRBJ1-3, reads DTGVSQNPRHKITKRGQNVTFRCDPISEHNRLYWYRQTLGQGPEFLTYFQNEAQLEKSRLLSDRFSAERPKGSFSTLEIQRTEQGDSAMYLCASSYQDRTGNTIYFGEGSWLTVV.

The chain links TRBV29-1 to TRBJ2-1; maybe TRBD2 (6 bases). The J call is uncertain, as TRBJ2-5 better fits the DNA end. The CDR3 length is 13 residues. Germline CDR1 SQVTM, CDR2 ANQGSEA. CDR3 coding DNA: TGCAGCCTATTAGCGGACGGCGGGGAGACCCAGTACTTC. It codes for CSLLADGGETQYF.

The gene calls are TRBV28 and TRBJ1-5; D is unresolved. This CDR3 has 16 residues. The germline gives CDR1 MDHEN, CDR2 SYDVKM. The ends were cut back, 3 bases at V and 7 bases at J, with 19 bases in the middle. This CDR3 reads CASSLPTPVSGQPQHF. The DNA for the CDR3 is TGTGCCAGCAGTTTGCCCACACCGGTGTCGGGGCAGCCCCAGCATTTT.

The chain has TRBV7-2 and TRBJ2-7; D is perhaps TRBD1 or TRBD2 (6 bases each). Deletions cut 2 bases from V and 5 bases from J, with 16 bases between. The CDR3 runs 15 residues. The germline CDR1 and CDR2 sequences are SGHTA and FQGNSA. The CDR3 loop is CASSLLGGVRDEQYF. CDR3 sequence (DNA): TGTGCCAGCAGCTTACTCGGGGGCGTCAGGGACGAGCAGTACTTC. Using reference TRBV7-2 and TRBJ2-7 for the parts outside the CDR3, the full variable domain is GAGVSQSPSNKVTEKGKDVELRCDPISGHTALYWYRQSLGQGLEFLIYFQGNSAPDKSGLPSDRFSAERTGGSVSTLTIQRTQQEDSAVYLCASSLLGGVRDEQYFGPGTRLTVT.

This chain uses TRBV21-1 with TRBJ2-3; the table's D call TRBD2 went unverified against the DNA. TRBV21-1 is deemed a pseudogene. This CDR3 region has 21 residues. The DNA of the CDR3 is TGTGCCAGCAGCTTGGACAGGGGATGCTCTAGCGGGAGAAGACATGCAGATACGCAGTATTTT. Translation gives CASSLDRGCSSGRRHADTQYF.

This clonotype was seen a few times. The genes are TRBV7-2 and TRBJ2-2; 9 bases are a match to TRBD2. The CDR3 length is 17 residues. V lost 2 bases and J lost 1; bases outside the gene matches: 5. Germline V gene lookup returns CDR1 SGHTA and CDR2 FQGNSA. The DNA of the CDR3 is TGTGCCAGCAGCTTATTGGCGGGAGGGGGGAACACCGGGGAGCTGTTTTTT. As protein: CASSLLAGGGNTGELFF.

A few counts support this clonotype. The V call is TRBV6-1, the J call TRBJ1-2; tentatively, D is TRBD1 (5 bases). This CDR3 comprises 13 residues. The V and J ends lost 7 bases and 4 bases respectively, with 13 bases between them. Germline-derived CDR1 and CDR2 are MNHNS and SASEGT. CDR3 nucleotides: TGTGCCAGCACCTTGGACAAAACCTATGGCTACACCTTC. Translating it yields CASTLDKTYGYTF.